Presented here are 9 T cell receptor beta chains from one specimen sequenced in a study of human T cells and chemical hapten exposure. A single record per CDR3 protein comes from TCRdb applying MiXCR to the RACE reads. Here the sample spans about 51,000 distinct CDR3 sequences, 9.4% being singletons. Described time point: pre-sensitization, week 0. Treatment given: therapeutic diphenylcyclopropenone sensitization with weekly scalp DPC. The sample here was whole blood, taken in connection with sensitization to the hapten diphenylcyclopropenone (DPC). These receptors came from a woman aged 40 to 49 with alopecia areata. Some clones in this sample may be carry-over from other donors' samples.

The rearrangement joins TRBV5-4 to TRBJ1-5; weak D call: TRBD1 (6 bases). CDR1 and CDR2 (germline): SGHNT, YYREEE (reference sequence). V shed 3 bases and J shed 4 bases, with 8 bases lying between them. The CDR3 consists of 13 residues. CDR3 nucleotide sequence: TGTGCCAGCAGCTCGCAGGGGAATCAGCCCCAGCATTTT. It encodes CASSSQGNQPQHF.

This clonotype was seen ten or more times. The chain recombines TRBV19 with TRBJ2-7, with TRBD1 matching over 7 bases. The length of the CDR3 is 15 residues. Unmatched junction bases numbered 8, after V lost 2 bases and J lost 4 bases. Germline CDR1 is LNHDA and CDR2 is SQIVND (reference sequence). CDR3 sequence: CASSIRRGRGYEQYF. The CDR3 nucleotides are TGTGCCAGTAGTATACGAAGGGGGCGTGGGTACGAGCAGTACTTC.

This clonotype was seen a few times. The genes are TRBV29-1 and TRBJ1-1; tentative D call: TRBD1 (6 bases). The CDR3 runs 14 residues. Trimming took 5 bases from V and 1 from J, leaving 14 bases between them. The germline V gene has CDR1 SQVTM and CDR2 ANQGSEA. In DNA form, the CDR3 reads TGCAGCGTTTCGTCAGGGGTTGCGAACACTGAAGCTTTCTTT. It codes for CSVSSGVANTEAFF.

This clonotype came up many times. The chain has TRBV20-1 and TRBJ2-5; 9 positions agree with TRBD1. The V segment lost 3 bases and the J segment 6 bases; nucleotides outside the gene matches: 8. The CDR3 is made up of 14 amino acids. Germline values: CDR1 DFQATT, CDR2 SNEGSKA (reference sequence). DNA for the CDR3: TGCAGTGCTAGCAACAGACAGGGGGTGAAGACCCAGTACTTC. It encodes CSASNRQGVKTQYF.

There are many counts of this clonotype. This chain uses TRBV9 with TRBJ1-4; 8 nucleotides line up with TRBD1. The CDR3 is 14 residues long. V trimming: 1 base; J trimming: 7 bases; junction bases outside the gene matches: 3. Germline V CDR1 and CDR2: SGDLS, YYNGEE. The CDR3 DNA is TGTGCCAGCAGCGTACAGGGGGCTAGTGAAAAACTGTTTTTT. Its translation is CASSVQGASEKLFF.

This clonotype was counted ten times or more. The genes are TRBV9 and TRBJ1-2; D unclear. The V gene's germline CDR1 is SGDLS and CDR2 YYNGEE. Trimming removed 3 bases from V and 10 bases from J, with 10 bases in between. The CDR3 is made up of 11 amino acids. The CDR3 sequence is CASSDFVDYTF. In DNA form, the CDR3 reads TGTGCCAGCAGCGATTTCGTTGACTACACCTTC.

Many counts were recorded for this clonotype. The V and J genes are TRBV28 and TRBJ2-1; D remains unclear. The germline CDR1 and CDR2 sequences are MDHEN and SYDVKM. V was shortened by 7 bases and J by 6 bases, with 13 bases between the two germline ends. This CDR3 region has 13 residues. The CDR3 nucleotides read TGTGCCAGCACCAGTCCGCCGGGCAATGAGCAGTTCTTC. Encoded protein: CASTSPPGNEQFF.

The chain has TRBV6-6 and TRBJ2-5, with 7 bases matching TRBD1. J was trimmed by 5 bases and V by 0 bases; bases with no gene match: 12. From germline, CDR1 is MNHNY and CDR2 SVGAGI (reference sequence). The length of the CDR3 is 17 residues. For the CDR3, the DNA is TGTGCCAGCAGTTACTCGACCGCCGCAGGGGGTCGGGAGACCCAGTACTTC. Its translation: CASSYSTAAGGRETQYF.

The table lists this clonotype with many counts. The chain uses TRBV20-1 and TRBJ2-1; 8 bases line up with TRBD2. Unmatched junction bases numbered 21, after V lost 1 base and J lost 4 bases. CDR1 and CDR2 from the germline V gene are DFQATT and SNEGSKA (reference sequence). CDR3 length: 20 amino acids. The DNA for the CDR3 is TGCAGTGCTAGAGTAGCCCCGAAGATTACGGGGGGGACCTTATACAATGAGCAGTTCTTC. Amino acids: CSARVAPKITGGTLYNEQFF.